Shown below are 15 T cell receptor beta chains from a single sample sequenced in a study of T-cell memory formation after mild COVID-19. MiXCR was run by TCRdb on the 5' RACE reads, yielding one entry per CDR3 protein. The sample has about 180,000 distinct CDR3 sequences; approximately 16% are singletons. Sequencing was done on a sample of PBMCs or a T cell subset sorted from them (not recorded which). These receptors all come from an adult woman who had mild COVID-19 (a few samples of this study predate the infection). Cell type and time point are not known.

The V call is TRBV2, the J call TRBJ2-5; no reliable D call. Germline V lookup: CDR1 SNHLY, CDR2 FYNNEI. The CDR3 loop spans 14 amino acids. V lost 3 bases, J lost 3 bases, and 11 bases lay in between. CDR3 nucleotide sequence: TGTGCCAGCAGTGAGTCTCCCCCAAAAGAGACCCAGTACTTC. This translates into CASSESPPKETQYF.

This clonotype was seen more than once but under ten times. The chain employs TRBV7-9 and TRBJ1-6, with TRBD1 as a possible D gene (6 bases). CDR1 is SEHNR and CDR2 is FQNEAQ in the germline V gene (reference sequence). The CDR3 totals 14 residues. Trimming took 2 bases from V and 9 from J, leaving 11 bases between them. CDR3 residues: CASSLSGEGSPLHF. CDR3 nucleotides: TGTGCCAGCAGCTTATCAGGGGAAGGTTCACCCCTCCACTTT.

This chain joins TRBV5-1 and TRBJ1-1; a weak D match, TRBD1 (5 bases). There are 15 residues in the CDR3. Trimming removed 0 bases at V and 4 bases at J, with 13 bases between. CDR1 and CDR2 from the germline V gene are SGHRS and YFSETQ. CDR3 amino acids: CASSLGPGVSTEAFF. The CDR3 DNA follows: TGCGCCAGCAGCTTGGGCCCGGGGGTAAGCACTGAAGCTTTCTTT.

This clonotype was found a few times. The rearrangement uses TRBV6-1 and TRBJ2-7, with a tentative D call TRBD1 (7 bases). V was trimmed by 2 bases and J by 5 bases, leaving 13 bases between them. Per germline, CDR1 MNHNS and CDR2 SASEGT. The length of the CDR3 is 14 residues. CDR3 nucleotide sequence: TGTGCCAGCAGTGAACAGGGGGGAGACCACGAGCAGTACTTC. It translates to CASSEQGGDHEQYF.

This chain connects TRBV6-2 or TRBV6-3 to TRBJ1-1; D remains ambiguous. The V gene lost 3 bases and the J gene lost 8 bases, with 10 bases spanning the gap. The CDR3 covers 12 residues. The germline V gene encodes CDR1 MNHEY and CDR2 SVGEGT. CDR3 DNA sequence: TGTGCCAGCAGTTATTCTCACAGAGAAGCTTTCTTT. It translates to CASSYSHREAFF.

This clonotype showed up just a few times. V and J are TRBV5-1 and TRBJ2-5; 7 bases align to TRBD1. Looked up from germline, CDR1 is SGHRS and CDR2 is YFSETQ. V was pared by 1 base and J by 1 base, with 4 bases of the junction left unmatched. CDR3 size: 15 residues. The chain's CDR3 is CASSLTQGRQETQYF. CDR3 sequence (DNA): TGCGCCAGCAGCTTGACACAGGGGCGCCAAGAGACCCAGTACTTC.

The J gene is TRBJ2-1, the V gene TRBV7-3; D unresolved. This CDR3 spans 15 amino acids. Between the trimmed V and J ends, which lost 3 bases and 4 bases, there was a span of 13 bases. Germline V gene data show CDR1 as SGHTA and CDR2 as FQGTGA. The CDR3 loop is CASSLDSGAYNEQFF. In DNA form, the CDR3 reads TGTGCCAGCAGCTTGGATTCGGGTGCGTACAATGAGCAGTTCTTC.

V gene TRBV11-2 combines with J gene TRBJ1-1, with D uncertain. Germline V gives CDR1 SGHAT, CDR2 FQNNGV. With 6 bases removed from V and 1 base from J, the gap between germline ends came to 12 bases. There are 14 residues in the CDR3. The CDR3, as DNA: TGTGCCAGCAGGGTTCCGGGAGGGAACACTGAAGCTTTCTTT. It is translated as CASRVPGGNTEAFF.

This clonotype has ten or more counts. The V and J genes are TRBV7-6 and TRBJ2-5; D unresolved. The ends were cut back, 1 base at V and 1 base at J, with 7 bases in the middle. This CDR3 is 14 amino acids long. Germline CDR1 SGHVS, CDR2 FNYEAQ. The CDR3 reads CASSLGAAQETQYF. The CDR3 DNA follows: TGTGCCAGCAGCTTAGGGGCAGCCCAAGAGACCCAGTACTTC. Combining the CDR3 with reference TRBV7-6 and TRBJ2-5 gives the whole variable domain GAGVSQSPRYKVTKRGQDVALRCDPISGHVSLYWYRQALGQGPEFLTYFNYEAQQDKSGLPNDRFSAERPEGSISTLTIQRTEQRDSAMYRCASSLGAAQETQYFGPGTRLLVL.

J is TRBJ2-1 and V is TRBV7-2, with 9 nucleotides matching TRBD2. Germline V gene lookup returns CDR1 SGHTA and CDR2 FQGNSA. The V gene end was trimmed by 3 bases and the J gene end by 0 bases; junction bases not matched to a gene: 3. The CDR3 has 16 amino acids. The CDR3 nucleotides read TGTGCCAGCAGCTTTGTAGCGGGGGTCTCCTACAATGAGCAGTTCTTC. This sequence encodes CASSFVAGVSYNEQFF.

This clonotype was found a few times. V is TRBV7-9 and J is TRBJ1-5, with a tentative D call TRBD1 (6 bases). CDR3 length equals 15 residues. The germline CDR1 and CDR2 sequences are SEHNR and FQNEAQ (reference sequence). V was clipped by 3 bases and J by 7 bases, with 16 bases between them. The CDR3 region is CASSLGAAPGQPQHF. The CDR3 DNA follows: TGTGCCAGCAGCTTGGGGGCAGCTCCCGGGCAGCCCCAGCATTTT. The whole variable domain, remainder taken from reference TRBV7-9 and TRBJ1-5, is DTGVSQNPRHKITKRGQNVTFRCDPISEHNRLYWYRQTLGQGPEFLTYFQNEAQLEKSRLLSDRFSAERPKGSFSTLEIQRTEQGDSAMYLCASSLGAAPGQPQHFGDGTRLSIL.

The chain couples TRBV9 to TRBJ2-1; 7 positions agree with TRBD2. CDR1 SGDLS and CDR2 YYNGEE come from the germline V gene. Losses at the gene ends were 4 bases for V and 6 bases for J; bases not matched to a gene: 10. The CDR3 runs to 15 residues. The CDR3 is CASSPGGTSPNEQFF. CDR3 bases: TGTGCCAGCAGCCCCGGGGGGACGAGCCCCAATGAGCAGTTCTTC.

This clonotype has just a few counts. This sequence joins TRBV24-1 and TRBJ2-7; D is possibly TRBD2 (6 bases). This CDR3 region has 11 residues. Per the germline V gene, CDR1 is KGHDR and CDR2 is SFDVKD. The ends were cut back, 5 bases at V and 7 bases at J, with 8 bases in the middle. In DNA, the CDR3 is TGTGCCACCAGTGTGGGGAGGGAGCAGTACTTC. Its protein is CATSVGREQYF.

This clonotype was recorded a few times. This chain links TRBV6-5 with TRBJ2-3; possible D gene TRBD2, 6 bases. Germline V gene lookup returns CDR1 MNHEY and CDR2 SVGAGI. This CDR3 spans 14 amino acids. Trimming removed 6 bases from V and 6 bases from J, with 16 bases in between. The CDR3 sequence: CASRLAAGSDTQYF. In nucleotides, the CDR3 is TGTGCCAGCAGATTAGCGGCGGGGTCGGATACGCAGTATTTT.

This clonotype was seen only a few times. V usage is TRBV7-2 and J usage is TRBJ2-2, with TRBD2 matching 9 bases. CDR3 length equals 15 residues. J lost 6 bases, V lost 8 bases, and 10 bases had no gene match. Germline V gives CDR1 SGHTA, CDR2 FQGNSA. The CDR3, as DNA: TGTGCCAGCGCTTGGGTAGCGGGAGAGTCCGGGGAGCTGTTTTTT. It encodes CASAWVAGESGELFF.